This passage covers 11 T cell receptor beta chains from one sample sequenced in a study of blood T cell repertoires in COVID-19 (dated by TCRdb to 2019 to 2021). The library was obtained by the immunoSEQ multiplex PCR assay. As stored in TCRdb, this immuneACCESS dataset retains in-frame rearrangements with V and J assigned. A fraction of the clones does not appear; measured against another copy, unresolved V genes explain less than half of the discrepancy, and the remainder lacks a known reason. The sample data list 200,000 to 250,000 clones, and 80% of these were observed just once. Around 13% of the sample goes to the ten largest clones. The specimen was peripheral blood. The receptors originated from a human donor in a cohort sampled during active COVID-19.

This chain joins TRBV7-9 and TRBJ1-4; possible D gene TRBD1, 5 bases. Germline V gene sequence: CDR1 SEHNR, CDR2 FQNEAQ (reference sequence). Trimming shortened V by 6 bases and J by 8 bases, and 19 bases separated the two germline ends. The CDR3 consists of 15 residues. The CDR3 DNA reads TGTGCCAGCAGAGCCGCTGCCTCCGGGGGGGAAAAACTGTTTTTT. Protein product: CASRAAASGGEKLFF.

This rearrangement joins TRBV3-1 (or the pseudogene TRBV3-2) to TRBJ2-7, with TRBD2 identical over 8 bases. From germline, CDR1 is LGHDT and CDR2 YNNKEL (reference sequence). The CDR3 is 15 amino acids. V gave up 4 bases and J gave up 4 bases; unmatched junction bases: 9. This CDR3 is CASSRPGSGKYEQYF. As DNA, the CDR3 is TGTGCCAGCAGCCGCCCTGGTAGCGGGAAGTACGAGCAGTACTTC.

This clone was seen only a few times. This chain connects TRBV20-1 to TRBJ1-3, with 8 bases fitting TRBD1. Germline V gene lookup returns CDR1 DFQATT and CDR2 SNEGSKA (reference sequence). V shed 3 bases, J shed 2 bases, and the junction held 9 bases outside the gene matches. This CDR3 region has 16 residues. CDR3 region: CSASPGQGSAGNTIYF. In DNA, the CDR3 is TGCAGTGCTAGTCCCGGACAGGGATCGGCTGGAAACACCATATATTTT.

The V gene is TRBV19, the J gene TRBJ2-3, with D maybe TRBD1 (6 bases). V was shortened by 0 bases and J by 4 bases, with 8 bases between the two germline ends. CDR1 LNHDA and CDR2 SQIVND come from the germline V gene (reference sequence). The CDR3 sequence is 14 residues long. As DNA, the CDR3 is TGTGCCAGTAGTATAGAGGGGGCTTCAGATACGCAGTATTTT. Amino acids: CASSIEGASDTQYF.

This chain links TRBV5-6 with TRBJ1-2; TRBD1 is a possible D gene (6 bases). Germline V gene lookup returns CDR1 SGHDT and CDR2 YYEEEE. The CDR3 spans 13 residues. V gave up 6 bases and J gave up 5 bases, with 14 bases separating them. CDR3 residues: CASKRSQGYGYTF. The CDR3 nucleotides read TGTGCCAGCAAAAGGTCACAGGGTTATGGCTACACCTTC.

Points on this clone: The sample carries other DNA sequences with the same CDR3. The chain joins TRBV28 to TRBJ2-7, with TRBD2 identical over 9 bases. V was clipped by 6 bases and J by 4 bases; unmatched bases: 4. Germline CDR1 is MDHEN and CDR2 is SYDVKM. The CDR3 length is 13 residues. The CDR3 DNA reads as TGTGCCAGCAGCCTAGCGGGGTTATACGAGCAGTACTTC. Translated: CASSLAGLYEQYF.

CDR3 loop: CATSGTGRGETQYF. DNA of the CDR3: TGTGCCACCAGTGGTACAGGGAGGGGAGAGACCCAGTACTTC. The rearrangement links TRBV24-1 to TRBJ2-5; D is possibly TRBD2 (7 bases). With 5 bases removed from V and 4 bases from J, the gap between germline ends came to 13 bases. Germline lookup yields CDR1 KGHDR and CDR2 SFDVKD. The CDR3 runs 14 residues.

This clone was counted only a few times. V usage is TRBV28 and J usage is TRBJ1-2; the match to TRBD1 covers 9 bases. The CDR3 is 15 amino acids. V was pared by 4 bases and J by 8 bases, with 11 bases of the junction left unmatched. Looked up from germline, CDR1 is MDHEN and CDR2 is SYDVKM. The CDR3 loop is CASSSLDRGGWGYTF. In DNA, the CDR3 is TGTGCCAGCAGTTCCCTGGACAGGGGCGGATGGGGCTACACCTTC.

The chain joins TRBV28 to TRBJ2-5; D uncertain. The germline gives CDR1 MDHEN, CDR2 SYDVKM. V lost 5 bases, J lost 4 bases, and 11 bases lay in between. This CDR3 comprises 13 residues. The CDR3, as DNA: TGTGCCAGCAGTCTGACTCAGACAGAGACCCAGTACTTC. It codes for CASSLTQTETQYF.

This chain links TRBV9 with TRBJ2-1; 7 bases fit TRBD1. The CDR3 runs 14 residues. CDR1 and CDR2 (germline): SGDLS, YYNGEE. Trimming at V came to 3 bases and at J to 9 bases, leaving 9 bases not matched to a gene. The CDR3 DNA follows: TGTGCCAGCAGCGCGTCGACAGGGTTGGGTGAGCAGTTCTTC. The encoded protein is CASSASTGLGEQFF.

The J gene is TRBJ2-7, the V gene TRBV4-2; 11 nucleotides agree with TRBD2. J lost 3 bases, V lost 4 bases, and 20 bases had no gene match. CDR3 length: 20 amino acids. Per the germline V gene, CDR1 is LGHNA and CDR2 is YNFKEQ. The CDR3 sequence: CASSRLPGETSGISHYEQYF. The DNA of the CDR3 is TGTGCCAGCAGCCGACTCCCAGGGGAGACTAGCGGGATCTCCCACTACGAGCAGTACTTC.